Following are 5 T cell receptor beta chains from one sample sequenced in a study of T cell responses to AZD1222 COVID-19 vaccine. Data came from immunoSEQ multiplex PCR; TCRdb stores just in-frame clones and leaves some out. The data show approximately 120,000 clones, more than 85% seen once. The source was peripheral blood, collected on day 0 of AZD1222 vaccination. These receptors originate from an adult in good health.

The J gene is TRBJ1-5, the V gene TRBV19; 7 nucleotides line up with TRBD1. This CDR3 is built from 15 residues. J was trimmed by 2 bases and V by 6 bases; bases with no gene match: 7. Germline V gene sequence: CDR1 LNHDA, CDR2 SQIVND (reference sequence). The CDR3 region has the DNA TGTGCCAGTAGGGATGGGACAGTGGGCAATCAGCCCCAGCATTTT. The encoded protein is CASRDGTVGNQPQHF. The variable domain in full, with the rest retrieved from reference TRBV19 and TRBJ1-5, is DGGITQSPKYLFRKEGQNVTLSCEQNLNHDAMYWYRQDPGQGLRLIYYSQIVNDFQKGDIAEGYSVSREKKESFPLTVTSAQKNPTAFYLCASRDGTVGNQPQHFGDGTRLSIL.

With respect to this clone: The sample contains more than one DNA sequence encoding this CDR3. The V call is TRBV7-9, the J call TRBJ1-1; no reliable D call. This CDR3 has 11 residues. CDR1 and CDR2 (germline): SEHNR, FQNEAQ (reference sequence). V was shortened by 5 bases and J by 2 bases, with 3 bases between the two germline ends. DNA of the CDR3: TGTGCCAGCAGCAGAAACACTGAAGCTTTCTTT. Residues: CASSRNTEAFF.

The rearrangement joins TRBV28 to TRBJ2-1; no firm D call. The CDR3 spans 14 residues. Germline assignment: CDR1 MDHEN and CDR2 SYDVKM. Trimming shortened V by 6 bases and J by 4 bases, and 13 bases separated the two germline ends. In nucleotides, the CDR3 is TGTGCCAGCAGCTTCCGCCCCCCTTACAATGAGCAGTTCTTC. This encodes CASSFRPPYNEQFF.

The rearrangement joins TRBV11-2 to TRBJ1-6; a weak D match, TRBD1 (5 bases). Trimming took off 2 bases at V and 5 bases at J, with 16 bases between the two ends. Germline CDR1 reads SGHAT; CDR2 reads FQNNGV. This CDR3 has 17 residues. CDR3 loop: CASSLRGGGRNNSPLHF. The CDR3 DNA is TGTGCCAGCAGCTTAAGAGGTGGGGGACGCAATAATTCACCCCTCCACTTT.

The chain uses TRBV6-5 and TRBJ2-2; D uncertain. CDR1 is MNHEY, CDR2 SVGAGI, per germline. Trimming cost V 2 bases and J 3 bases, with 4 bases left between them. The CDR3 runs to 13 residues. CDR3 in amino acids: CASSYTDTGELFF. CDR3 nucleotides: TGTGCCAGCAGTTACACAGACACCGGGGAGCTGTTTTTT.